The present T cell receptor (beta chain) was sequenced within a study of blood T cell repertoires in COVID-19. Measured with immunoSEQ multiplex PCR; TCRdb has only the in-frame clones, and not every one. The data hold fewer than 500,000 clones, with 80% to 90% observed a single time. In germline, CDR1 is MGHRA, CDR2 YSYEKL. The ends lost 4 bases at V and 0 bases at J; junction bases unmatched: 4. The CDR3 has 16 residues. Sequencing was carried out using peripheral blood. The origin of this receptor is a woman aged 30 to 39 with active or convalescent COVID-19. The chain employs TRBV4-1 and TRBJ2-7, with 12 bases identical to TRBD2. CDR3 loop: CASSPRTSGNSYEQYF. As DNA, the CDR3 is TGCGCCAGCAGCCCCCGGACTAGCGGGAACTCCTACGAGCAGTACTTC.